Presented here are 12 T cell receptor beta chains from one specimen sequenced in a study of T cell responses to AZD1222 COVID-19 vaccine. Method: immunoSEQ multiplex PCR; TCRdb's copy keeps in-frame clones and lacks some. The data show 95,000 to 150,000 clones, around 93% seen once. Sequencing used peripheral blood, obtained on day 0 of AZD1222 vaccination. The receptors here all came from an adult in good health.

For the CDR3, the DNA is TGTGCCAGCAGACTAGAACAGGGGATCACTGAAGCTTTCTTT. It specifies CASRLEQGITEAFF. The chain combines TRBV27 with TRBJ1-1; TRBD1 agrees at 7 bases. Germline values: CDR1 MNHEY, CDR2 SMNVEV (reference sequence). Germline trimming cut 6 bases from V and 4 bases from J; bases unmatched to any gene: 8. The CDR3 is 14 amino acids.

The chain uses TRBV5-1 and TRBJ2-1, with D possibly being TRBD1 or TRBD2 (5 bases each). Germline V gene sequence: CDR1 SGHRS, CDR2 YFSETQ. The CDR3 covers 15 residues. V shed 0 bases and J shed 8 bases, with 15 bases lying between them. The CDR3 nucleotides read TGCGCCAGCAGCTTGGTTCTGGGGACCCGGGATGAGCAGTTCTTC. This encodes CASSLVLGTRDEQFF. Supplemented by reference TRBV5-1 and TRBJ2-1, the full variable domain reads KAGVTQTPRYLIKTRGQQVTLSCSPISGHRSVSWYQQTPGQGLQFLFEYFSETQRNKGNFPGRFSGRQFSNSRSEMNVSTLELGDSALYLCASSLVLGTRDEQFFGPGTRLTVL.

This chain joins TRBV15 and TRBJ2-7; 11 bases are a match to TRBD1. Germline V gene lookup returns CDR1 LNHNV and CDR2 YYDKDF (reference sequence). This CDR3 has 14 amino acids. V trimming: 5 bases; J trimming: 4 bases; junction bases outside the gene matches: 4. The CDR3 sequence is CATSVGQGAYEQYF. CDR3 DNA sequence: TGTGCCACCAGCGTAGGACAGGGGGCGTACGAGCAGTACTTC.

This chain joins TRBV6-5 and TRBJ1-6; tentative D call: TRBD1 (6 bases). CDR3 length: 11 residues. V was clipped by 7 bases and J by 17 bases, with 15 bases between them. CDR1 is MNHEY, CDR2 SVGAGI, per germline. CDR3 residues: CASTVDSRFHF. The CDR3 coding sequence is TGTGCCAGCACTGTGGACAGCCGTTTCCACTTT.

This chain connects TRBV5-1 to TRBJ2-1; D ambiguous. Trimming pared 6 bases from V and 3 bases from J, leaving 10 bases between. CDR1 and CDR2 (germline): SGHRS, YFSETQ. The CDR3 loop spans 13 amino acids. The CDR3 DNA is TGCGCCAGCAAAAGGGAAGGCTACAATGAGCAGTTCTTC. Translating it yields CASKREGYNEQFF.

This sequence joins TRBV6-4 and TRBJ1-4; tentative D call: TRBD1 (5 bases). The CDR3 covers 15 residues. Germline values: CDR1 MRHNA, CDR2 SNTAGT. V lost 5 bases, J lost 5 bases, and 15 bases lay in between. CDR3 DNA sequence: TGTGCCAGCAGTAACCTGACAGTTGTAAATGAAAAACTGTTTTTT. It translates to CASSNLTVVNEKLFF.

The chain recombines TRBV24-1 with TRBJ1-1, with D unclear. Trimming removed 1 base from V and 7 bases from J, with 9 bases in between. This CDR3 has 13 amino acids. Germline V CDR1 and CDR2: KGHDR, SFDVKD. CDR3 coding DNA: TGTGCCACCAGTGATTTTGGTTTGAGTGAAGCTTTCTTT. Its translation is CATSDFGLSEAFF.

The chain carries TRBV3-1 (or the pseudogene TRBV3-2) and TRBJ2-3; possibly TRBD1 for D (5 bases). V lost 1 base and J lost 6, with 11 bases in between. There are 14 residues in the CDR3. Germline V lookup: CDR1 LGHDT, CDR2 YNNKEL (reference sequence). The CDR3 loop is CASSQGSGPDTQYF. The CDR3 DNA follows: TGTGCCAGCAGCCAAGGATCAGGGCCGGATACGCAGTATTTT.

This clone was detected a few times. The rearrangement joins TRBV11-2 to TRBJ1-1; TRBD1 aligns across 10 bases. After removal of 5 bases from V and 1 base from J, the junction contained 7 bases not matched to a gene. The length of the CDR3 is 16 residues. CDR1 and CDR2 (germline): SGHAT, FQNNGV. CDR3 residues: CASSRQGAGGNTEAFF. CDR3 bases: TGTGCCAGCAGCCGACAGGGGGCGGGAGGGAACACTGAAGCTTTCTTT.

This rearrangement joins TRBV5-1 to TRBJ2-2; D is perhaps TRBD1 (6 bases). The CDR3 spans 15 residues. Trimming took off 2 bases at V and 5 bases at J, with 13 bases between the two ends. Germline-derived CDR1 and CDR2 are SGHRS and YFSETQ. CDR3 amino acids: CASSFGQGWTGELFF. The CDR3 DNA reads as TGCGCCAGCAGCTTCGGGCAGGGGTGGACCGGGGAGCTGTTTTTT.

This chain links TRBV7-6 with TRBJ2-1; 8 bases are shared with TRBD2. Trimming at V came to 1 base and at J to 6 bases, leaving 8 bases not matched to a gene. Germline V gene sequence: CDR1 SGHVS, CDR2 FNYEAQ. There are 16 residues in the CDR3. The CDR3 DNA is TGTGCCAGCAGCTTAGAGGGAGCGGGAGAGACCAATGAGCAGTTCTTC. Its protein is CASSLEGAGETNEQFF.

The V call is TRBV9, the J call TRBJ1-3; possibly TRBD1 for D (5 bases). V lost 2 bases, J lost 2 bases, and 11 bases lay in between. This CDR3 spans 15 amino acids. The V gene's germline CDR1 is SGDLS and CDR2 YYNGEE. This CDR3 is CASSVSQGPGNTIYF. CDR3 nucleotide sequence: TGTGCCAGCAGCGTTAGTCAGGGTCCTGGAAACACCATATATTTT.